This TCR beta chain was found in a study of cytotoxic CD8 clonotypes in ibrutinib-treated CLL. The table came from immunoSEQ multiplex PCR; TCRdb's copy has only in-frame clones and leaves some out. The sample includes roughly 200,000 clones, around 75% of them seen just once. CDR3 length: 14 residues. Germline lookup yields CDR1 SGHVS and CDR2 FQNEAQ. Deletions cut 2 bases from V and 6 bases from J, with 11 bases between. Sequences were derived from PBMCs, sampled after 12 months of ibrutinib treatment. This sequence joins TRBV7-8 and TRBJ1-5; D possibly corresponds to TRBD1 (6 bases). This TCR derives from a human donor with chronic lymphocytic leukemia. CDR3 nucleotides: TGTGCCAGCAGCTTATACGGGGGCGGTCAGCCCCAGCATTTT. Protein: CASSLYGGGQPQHF.